The T cell receptor (beta chain) described here comes from a study of blood T cell repertoires in COVID-19 (dated by TCRdb to the early 2020s). Notes on the research overall: The collaborator samples originated in the United States, Italy and Spain and spanned the acute and convalescent phases of COVID-19. Where available, HLA class I and class II types were taken from metadata supplied by the sample provider and were not determined by assay-based typing. A de-identified subject ID, COVID-19 status, age in years and sex were almost always included in the sample metadata. The repertoires were released in a freely available public database meant as a resource for research on the immune response to SARS-CoV-2. Samples were obtained from the ongoing ImmuneRACE study (first 160 participants) and from about 1,300 subjects provided by 6 global collaborators. The prospective study material was composed of cDNA or gDNA derived from T cells, B-cell-depleted T cells, or PBMCs. Deeply sampled blood TCRbeta repertoires from subjects exposed to, actively infected with, or recovered from COVID-19 were included in the dataset.

Here is what the overall study found, with its caveats: Clinical and demographic metadata were provided uncurated, with the amount varying by source and participant.

TCRbeta CDR3 regions were amplified from genomic DNA using the immunoSEQ Assay, a bias-controlled multiplex PCR. Under the source paper's analysis protocol: Nucleated cell counts per sample were estimated from amplification of reference gene primers within the assay. To quantify the absolute abundance of each unique TCRbeta CDR3 rearrangement, sequence reads were collapsed and filtered. For each sample, productive Simpson clonality was calculated as the square root of Simpson's diversity index over productive rearrangements. TCRdb carries this immuneACCESS record with in-frame sequences only. Its versions omit some clonotypes, under half of them owing to an unresolved V gene in the studies checked, with the rest unexplained. V and J calls plus clone size are reproduced from that table; the DNA served to infer D and trimming. For this sample there are 350,000 to 450,000 clones; roughly 89% appear just once. In total, the top ten clones hold 1.7% of the sample.

In the prospective study, participants were about 18 to 95 years old, resided in fewer than 25 geographic areas of the United States, and were enrolled through a virtual design. Cohort assignment in the prospective study relied on participant-reported clinical history from a screening survey and a study questionnaire. ImmuneRACE Cohort 3 recovered participants were defined by two consecutive negative NP/OP PCR tests, healthcare professional clearance, or symptom resolution. Each participant in the prospective study had whole blood, serum and a nasopharyngeal or oropharyngeal swab collected by mobile phlebotomists. Participants in the prospective study had the option to provide additional blood draws and questionnaires over an approximately two-month period. Prospective study blood samples were shipped either frozen or at room temperature before DNA extraction. With respect to this clone: The clone's antigen remains unknown. No base-level quality is on record; no much larger clone is a single base apart.

At the junction V is shortened by 5 bases and J by 6 bases; bases outside the gene matches: 10. The CDR3 runs 15 residues from the cysteine to the phenylalanine. The read is trimmed to its CDR3 DNA, 45 bases read in frame from base 1. Reading the germline V gene gives CDR1 MNHEY and CDR2 SVGAGI. The V and J segments used are TRBV6-5 and TRBJ2-3, with 8 junctional bases fitting TRBD2. Sequencing used PBMCs or T cells enriched from blood (not recorded which). The origin of this receptor is a woman aged 25-40 years who had recovered from COVID-19. The CDR3 here reads CASSPGTRPRDTQYF. The DNA reads TGTGCCAGCAGTCCCGGGACTAGACCTAGGGATACGCAGTATTTT.